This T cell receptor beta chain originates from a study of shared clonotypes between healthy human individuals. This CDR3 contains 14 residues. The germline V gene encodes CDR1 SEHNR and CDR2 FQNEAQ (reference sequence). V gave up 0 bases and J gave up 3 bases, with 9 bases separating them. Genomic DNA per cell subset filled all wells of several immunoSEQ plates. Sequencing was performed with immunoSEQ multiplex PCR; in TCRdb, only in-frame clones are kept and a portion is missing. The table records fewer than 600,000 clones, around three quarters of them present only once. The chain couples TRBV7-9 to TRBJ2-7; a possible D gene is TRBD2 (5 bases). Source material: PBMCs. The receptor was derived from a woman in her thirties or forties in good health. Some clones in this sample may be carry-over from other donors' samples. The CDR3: CASSLALADYEQYF. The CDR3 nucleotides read TGTGCCAGCAGCTTAGCCCTAGCTGACTACGAGCAGTACTTC.